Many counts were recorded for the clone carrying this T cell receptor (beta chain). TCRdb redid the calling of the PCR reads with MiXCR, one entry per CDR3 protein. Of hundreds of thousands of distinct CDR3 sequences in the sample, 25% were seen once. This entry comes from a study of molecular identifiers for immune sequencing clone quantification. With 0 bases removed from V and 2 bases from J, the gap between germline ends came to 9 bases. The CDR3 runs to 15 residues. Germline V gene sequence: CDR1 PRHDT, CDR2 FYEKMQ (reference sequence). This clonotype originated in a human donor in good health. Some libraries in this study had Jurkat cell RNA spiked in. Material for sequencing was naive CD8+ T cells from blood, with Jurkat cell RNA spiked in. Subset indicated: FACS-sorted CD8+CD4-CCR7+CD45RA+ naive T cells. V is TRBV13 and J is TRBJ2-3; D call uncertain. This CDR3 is CASSLGGENTDTQYF. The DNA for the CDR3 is TGTGCCAGCAGCTTAGGAGGCGAGAACACAGATACGCAGTATTTT.